One and the same sample provided the 29 T cell receptor beta chains below, sequenced in a study of blood T cells in healthy people across ages. It was with a sample-barcoded 5' primer and a J-beta primer mix that a second PCR of about 7 to 12 cycles was run. TCRdb used MiXCR to reprocess the 5' RACE reads, holding one entry per CDR3 protein. This table has fewer than 2 million distinct CDR3 sequences, more than 35% appearing once. Sequenced input: blood. Receptors were obtained from a human donor in good health.

The V gene is TRBV28, the J gene TRBJ2-3; D could derive from TRBD1 or TRBD2 (6 bases each). CDR3 size: 12 residues. Trimming removed 7 bases from V and 8 bases from J, with 13 bases in between. Germline V CDR1 and CDR2: MDHEN, SYDVKM. DNA for the CDR3: TGTGCCAGCAAGTCGGGGGCGGGTACGCAGTATTTT. Residues: CASKSGAGTQYF.

V gene TRBV4-1 combines with J gene TRBJ2-6, with no clear D. With 7 bases removed from V and 0 bases from J, the gap between germline ends came to 7 bases. The CDR3 consists of 14 residues. CDR1 is MGHRA, CDR2 YSYEKL, per germline. The CDR3 DNA follows: TGCGCCAGCAAGGCAATCTCTGGGGCCAACGTCCTGACTTTC. The encoded protein is CASKAISGANVLTF.

The V gene is TRBV27, the J gene TRBJ2-5, with D possibly being TRBD1 (6 bases). Germline V gives CDR1 MNHEY, CDR2 SMNVEV (reference sequence). The CDR3 contains 15 residues. Trimming took 2 bases from V and 0 from J, leaving 10 bases between them. CDR3 amino acids: CASSLGGDDQETQYF. The CDR3 nucleotides read TGTGCCAGCAGTTTAGGGGGCGATGACCAAGAGACCCAGTACTTC.

The rearrangement uses TRBV15 and TRBJ2-1; 8 nucleotides align to TRBD2. Unmatched junction bases numbered 5, after V lost 3 bases and J lost 10 bases. Germline values: CDR1 LNHNV, CDR2 YYDKDF (reference sequence). The CDR3 totals 13 residues. CDR3 DNA sequence: TGTGCCACCAGCAGGGAGACTAGCGTCGAGCAGTTCTTC. Translation gives CATSRETSVEQFF.

The chain uses TRBV5-1 and TRBJ2-7; the match to TRBD2 covers 7 bases. With V trimmed by 4 bases and J by 0 bases, 4 bases remained unmatched. There are 14 residues in the CDR3. The germline CDR1 and CDR2 sequences are SGHRS and YFSETQ. CDR3 in DNA: TGCGCCAGCAGCCGGGGGGTTAGCTCCTACGAGCAGTACTTC. It specifies CASSRGVSSYEQYF.

This chain links TRBV6-1 with TRBJ1-2; D unclear. This CDR3 is 15 amino acids long. Germline loops: CDR1 MNHNS, CDR2 SASEGT. With 6 bases removed from V and 8 bases from J, the gap between germline ends came to 22 bases. The CDR3 protein is CASRSPESTWSGYTF. As DNA, the CDR3 is TGTGCCAGCAGAAGTCCGGAGTCTACATGGTCCGGCTACACCTTC.

This chain uses TRBV3-1 with TRBJ1-1; 7 nucleotides agree with TRBD1. The germline V gene encodes CDR1 LGHDT and CDR2 YNNKEL (reference sequence). CDR3 length: 16 residues. The V and J ends lost 4 bases and 0 bases, in that order; junction bases with no gene match: 8. The CDR3 nucleotides read TGTGCCAGCAGCCGAGACAGGGACCACATGAACACTGAAGCTTTCTTT. Its protein is CASSRDRDHMNTEAFF.

V and J are TRBV7-2 and TRBJ1-1, with 7 bases matching TRBD1. The V segment lost 5 bases and the J segment 7 bases; nucleotides outside the gene matches: 4. Germline lookup yields CDR1 SGHTA and CDR2 FQGNSA. This CDR3 comprises 12 residues. CDR3 region: CASSHNRGEAFF. The CDR3 nucleotides are TGTGCCAGCAGCCATAACAGGGGTGAAGCTTTCTTT.

This chain links TRBV27 with TRBJ2-5; TRBD2 aligns across 8 bases. Trimming took 8 bases from V and 4 from J; bases not matched to a gene: 15. CDR3 length: 16 residues. Germline assignment: CDR1 MNHEY and CDR2 SMNVEV (reference sequence). Here the CDR3 DNA reads TGTGCCAGCCCCCATCCCTGCGGGGGGTGGGTAGAGACCCAGTACTTC. The encoded protein is CASPHPCGGWVETQYF.

The table lists this clonotype with a few counts. The chain has TRBV20-1 and TRBJ2-1; D may be TRBD1 or TRBD2 (5 bases each). Germline CDR1 DFQATT, CDR2 SNEGSKA (reference sequence). The CDR3 has 16 amino acids. Trimming left V 6 bases short and J 2 bases short, with 20 bases between. In nucleotides, the CDR3 is TGCAGTGCCGGCGATTGGGGGATTGGGACCTACAATGAGCAGTTCTTC. Its protein product is CSAGDWGIGTYNEQFF.

There are a few counts of this clonotype. The chain recombines TRBV20-1 with TRBJ2-5, with 8 bases aligning to TRBD2. The CDR3 contains 14 residues. Germline-derived CDR1 and CDR2 are DFQATT and SNEGSKA (reference sequence). J gave up 0 bases and V 6 bases, and 6 bases lay outside the gene matches. CDR3: CSALEAGDQETQYF. In DNA, the CDR3 is TGCAGTGCCCTAGAAGCGGGGGACCAAGAGACCCAGTACTTC.

The chain recombines TRBV7-8 with TRBJ2-3; D possibly matches TRBD1 or TRBD2 (5 bases each). The CDR3 sequence is 15 residues long. In germline, CDR1 is SGHVS, CDR2 FQNEAQ. Trimming removed 4 bases from V and 4 bases from J, with 15 bases in between. CDR3 nucleotides: TGTGCCAGCAGCTACACGAGGGGCACGGCAGATACGCAGTATTTT. Translation gives CASSYTRGTADTQYF.

This clonotype was observed a few times. This sequence joins TRBV28 and TRBJ1-6; tentative D call: TRBD1 (6 bases). There are 15 residues in the CDR3. Germline CDR1 MDHEN, CDR2 SYDVKM. Trimming left V 5 bases short and J 8 bases short, with 16 bases between. Here the CDR3 DNA reads TGTGCCAGCAGTAATGGCCGGACAGATTATTCACCCCTCCACTTT. Translating it yields CASSNGRTDYSPLHF.

Comment on this clonotype: Given the absence of the conserved phenylalanine or tryptophan at the CDR3 end, a read error is likely. CDR3 coding DNA: TGCGCCAGCAGCCCAGGACAGGGAAGTGACGAGCAGTACTGC. This sequence encodes CASSPGQGSDEQYC. V is TRBV5-1 and J is TRBJ2-7; 8 bases match TRBD1. V dropped 4 bases and J dropped 5; count of bases not matched to a gene: 8. The germline V gene has CDR1 SGHRS and CDR2 YFSETQ. The length of the CDR3 is 14 residues.

V is TRBV20-1 and J is TRBJ1-1; a possible D gene is TRBD1 (5 bases). The germline CDR1 and CDR2 sequences are DFQATT and SNEGSKA (reference sequence). The CDR3 is 16 amino acids. V dropped 2 bases and J dropped 1 base, with 17 bases sitting between them. The CDR3 nucleotides read TGCAGTGCTAGACCCACGACGACAGTTAAGAACACTGAAGCTTTCTTT. Translated: CSARPTTTVKNTEAFF.

This clonotype has a single count. The V and J genes are TRBV20-1 and TRBJ2-2; D remains ambiguous. CDR3 size: 14 residues. Looked up from germline, CDR1 is DFQATT and CDR2 is SNEGSKA (reference sequence). Trimming pared 1 base from V and 5 bases from J, leaving 11 bases between. The CDR3 DNA is TGCAGTGCTAGAGGGGGTCTCTCGACCGGGGAGCTGTTTTTT. This sequence encodes CSARGGLSTGELFF.

The chain carries TRBV6-5 and TRBJ1-2, with 9 bases that match TRBD1. Trimming removed 2 bases from V and 8 bases from J; junction bases left unmatched: 9. Germline loops: CDR1 MNHEY, CDR2 SVGAGI. CDR3 length: 15 residues. The CDR3 spells CASSYLTGGARGYTF. The CDR3 DNA sequence: TGTGCCAGCAGTTACCTTACAGGGGGCGCGAGGGGCTACACCTTC.

The chain uses TRBV7-2 and TRBJ2-3; the D is unclear. CDR1 SGHTA and CDR2 FQGNSA come from the germline V gene. CDR3 length: 14 residues. V dropped 3 bases and J dropped 0 bases, with 7 bases sitting between them. DNA for the CDR3: TGTGCCAGCAGCTTTGCAATGAGCACAGATACGCAGTATTTT. Translating it yields CASSFAMSTDTQYF.

This clonotype has more than one count but fewer than ten. The chain's CDR3 is CASSLGAGVIQYF. CDR3 nucleotide sequence: TGTGCCAGCAGTTTAGGGGCAGGGGTTATTCAGTACTTC. The chain employs TRBV12-3 or TRBV12-4 and TRBJ2-4; tentative D call: TRBD1 (6 bases). V shed 1 base and J shed 10 bases, with 11 bases lying between them. There are 13 residues in the CDR3.

The sample holds a few counts of this clonotype. The CDR3 nucleotides read TGTGCCAGCAGCTTATGGGGCTTTACGTACGAGCAGTACTTC. This codes for CASSLWGFTYEQYF. This rearrangement joins TRBV7-2 to TRBJ2-7; D is perhaps TRBD1 (5 bases). Germline V gene sequence: CDR1 SGHTA, CDR2 FQGNSA. Trimming stripped 2 bases from V and 4 bases from J, with 12 bases between. CDR3 length: 14 residues.

V is TRBV5-5 and J is TRBJ2-1, with 9 bases aligning to TRBD2. This CDR3 has 15 amino acids. The V and J ends lost 2 bases and 8 bases, in that order; junction bases with no gene match: 8. Germline V gives CDR1 SGHKS, CDR2 YYEKEE (reference sequence). CDR3 sequence: CASSFGGGAVDEQFF. The CDR3 nucleotides are TGTGCCAGCAGCTTCGGCGGGGGGGCGGTAGATGAGCAGTTCTTC.

V gene TRBV3-1 combines with J gene TRBJ1-2; TRBD1 is a possible D gene (6 bases). The V end was cut by 0 bases, the J end by 3 bases, with 17 bases between. The CDR3 loop spans 17 amino acids. CDR1 LGHDT and CDR2 YNNKEL come from the germline V gene (reference sequence). As DNA, the CDR3 is TGTGCCAGCAGCCAAGAACTGGTTTACGGACAGTACTATGGCTACACCTTC. Translation: CASSQELVYGQYYGYTF.

The V gene is TRBV11-2, the J gene TRBJ1-2, with D hard to call. The ends were cut back, 3 bases at V and 1 base at J, with 21 bases in the middle. Germline CDR1 is SGHAT and CDR2 is FQNNGV. This CDR3 is 18 amino acids long. CDR3 DNA sequence: TGTGCCAGCAGCTTGGTGTTCGCACAGACTAAAGATAACTATGGCTACACCTTC. Its protein product is CASSLVFAQTKDNYGYTF. The entire variable domain, with the rest obtained from reference TRBV11-2 and TRBJ1-2, is as follows: EAGVAQSPRYKIIEKRQSVAFWCNPISGHATLYWYQQILGQGPKLLIQFQNNGVVDDSQLPKDRFSAERLKGVDSTLKIQPAKLEDSAVYLCASSLVFAQTKDNYGYTFGSGTRLTVV.

This clonotype occurred a few times. CDR3 amino acids: CASSFRDASYEQYF. CDR3 bases: TGTGCCAGCAGCTTCCGGGACGCATCCTACGAGCAGTACTTC. This chain joins TRBV7-2 and TRBJ2-7; D may match TRBD1 or TRBD2 (5 bases each). Germline V gene lookup returns CDR1 SGHTA and CDR2 FQGNSA. V was clipped by 3 bases and J by 1 base, with 10 bases between them. The CDR3 is 14 amino acids.

The chain is built from TRBV18 and TRBJ2-3; TRBD1 aligns across 8 bases. CDR1 KGHSH and CDR2 LQKENI come from the germline V gene. CDR3 size: 15 residues. V dropped 4 bases and J dropped 3; count of bases not matched to a gene: 6. As DNA, the CDR3 is TGTGCCAGCTCACTACAGGGGGGATGGACAGATACGCAGTATTTT. Translating it yields CASSLQGGWTDTQYF.

The rearrangement uses TRBV12-3 or TRBV12-4 and TRBJ2-1; 10 nucleotides line up with TRBD2. The CDR3 spans 14 residues. The J segment lost 7 bases and the V segment lost 7 bases, leaving 7 bases of the junction unmatched. CDR3 sequence: CASKSSGGVNEQFF. For the CDR3, the DNA is TGTGCCAGCAAGTCCAGCGGGGGGGTGAATGAGCAGTTCTTC.

The chain is built from TRBV4-1 and TRBJ2-5; D not certain. The CDR3 consists of 15 residues. The V end was cut by 6 bases, the J end by 2 bases, with 16 bases between. CDR1 and CDR2 from the germline V gene are MGHRA and YSYEKL. DNA for the CDR3: TGCGCCAGCAGTCAAACAAACGGCCAGCAAGAGACCCAGTACTTC. Its translation is CASSQTNGQQETQYF.

This clonotype was counted a few times. The rearrangement joins TRBV7-8 to TRBJ1-2; the D is unclear. This CDR3 has 19 amino acids. With 1 base removed from V and 8 bases from J, the gap between germline ends came to 29 bases. CDR1 is SGHVS, CDR2 FQNEAQ, per germline. The CDR3 DNA follows: TGTGCCAGCAGCTTAGGCCTTACCGCCGCGGGCAGCATGAGGCAGGGCTACACCTTC. It encodes CASSLGLTAAGSMRQGYTF.

V usage is TRBV6-1 and J usage is TRBJ2-3; unclear D gene. Germline lookup yields CDR1 MNHNS and CDR2 SASEGT. The CDR3 contains 15 residues. Trimming stripped 0 bases from V and 5 bases from J, with 12 bases between. CDR3: CASSEAWFLGDTQYF. The CDR3 DNA reads TGTGCCAGCAGTGAAGCGTGGTTCCTAGGAGATACGCAGTATTTT.